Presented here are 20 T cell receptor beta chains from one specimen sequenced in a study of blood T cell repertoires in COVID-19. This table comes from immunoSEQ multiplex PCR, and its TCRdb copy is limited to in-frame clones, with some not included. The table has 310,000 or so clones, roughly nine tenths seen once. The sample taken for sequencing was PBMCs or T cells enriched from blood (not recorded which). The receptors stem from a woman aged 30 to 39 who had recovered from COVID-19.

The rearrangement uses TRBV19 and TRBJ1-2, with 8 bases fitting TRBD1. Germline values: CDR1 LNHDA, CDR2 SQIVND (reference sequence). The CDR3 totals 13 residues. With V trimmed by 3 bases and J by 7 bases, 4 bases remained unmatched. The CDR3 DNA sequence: TGTGCCAGTAGTATCCAGGGGGCCTCTGGCTACACCTTC. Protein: CASSIQGASGYTF.

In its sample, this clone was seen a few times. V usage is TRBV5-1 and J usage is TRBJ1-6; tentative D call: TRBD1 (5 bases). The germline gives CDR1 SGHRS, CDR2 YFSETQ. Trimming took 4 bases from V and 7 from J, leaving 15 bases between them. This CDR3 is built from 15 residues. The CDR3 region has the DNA TGCGCCAGCAGCATTGGGGGGGAGGGGAATTCACCCCTCCACTTT. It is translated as CASSIGGEGNSPLHF.

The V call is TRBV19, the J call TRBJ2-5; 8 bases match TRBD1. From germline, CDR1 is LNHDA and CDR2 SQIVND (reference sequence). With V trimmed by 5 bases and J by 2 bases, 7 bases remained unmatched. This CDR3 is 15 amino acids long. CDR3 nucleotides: TGTGCCAGTAGTTCGCGGACAGGGTGGCAAGAGACCCAGTACTTC. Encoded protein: CASSSRTGWQETQYF.

CDR3: CASSIPGYGYTF. The CDR3 region has the DNA TGTGCCAGTAGTATCCCAGGATATGGCTACACCTTC. This rearrangement joins TRBV19 to TRBJ1-2, with no clear D. CDR3 length: 12 amino acids. Per the germline V gene, CDR1 is LNHDA and CDR2 is SQIVND (reference sequence). Trimming removed 3 bases from V and 5 bases from J, with 7 bases in between.

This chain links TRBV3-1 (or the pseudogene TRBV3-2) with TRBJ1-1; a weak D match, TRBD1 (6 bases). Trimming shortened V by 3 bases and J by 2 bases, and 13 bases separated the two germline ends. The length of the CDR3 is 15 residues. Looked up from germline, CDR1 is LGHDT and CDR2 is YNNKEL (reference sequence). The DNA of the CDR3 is TGTGCCAGCAGCCACCTGGACAGACCTAACACTGAAGCTTTCTTT. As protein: CASSHLDRPNTEAFF.

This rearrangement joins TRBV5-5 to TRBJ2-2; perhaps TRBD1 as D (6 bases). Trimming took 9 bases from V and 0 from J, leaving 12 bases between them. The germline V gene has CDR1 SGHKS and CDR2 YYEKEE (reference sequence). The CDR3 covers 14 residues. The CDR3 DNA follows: TGTGCCACCCGCCAGGGGCCGAACACCGGGGAGCTGTTTTTT. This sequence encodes CATRQGPNTGELFF.

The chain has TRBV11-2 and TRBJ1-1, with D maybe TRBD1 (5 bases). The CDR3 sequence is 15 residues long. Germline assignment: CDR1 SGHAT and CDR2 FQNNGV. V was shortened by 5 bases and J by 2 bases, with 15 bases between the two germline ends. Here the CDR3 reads CASSILGGGNTEAFF. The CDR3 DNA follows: TGTGCCAGCAGCATTCTTGGGGGGGGAAACACTGAAGCTTTCTTT.

The CDR3: CASSRGTGGVSNQPQHF. CDR3 bases: TGTGCCAGTAGTAGAGGGACAGGGGGCGTTAGCAATCAGCCCCAGCATTTT. The genes are TRBV19 and TRBJ1-5; TRBD1 matches 12 bases. The CDR3 consists of 17 residues. After removal of 4 bases from V and 0 bases from J, the junction contained 4 bases not matched to a gene. The germline V gene has CDR1 LNHDA and CDR2 SQIVND (reference sequence).

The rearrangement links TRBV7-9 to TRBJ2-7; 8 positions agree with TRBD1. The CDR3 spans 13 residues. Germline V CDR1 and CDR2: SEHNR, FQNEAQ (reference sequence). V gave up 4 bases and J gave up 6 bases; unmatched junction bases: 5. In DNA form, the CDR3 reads TGTGCCAGCAGCTCCAGGGGGCAACGCGAGCAGTACTTC. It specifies CASSSRGQREQYF.

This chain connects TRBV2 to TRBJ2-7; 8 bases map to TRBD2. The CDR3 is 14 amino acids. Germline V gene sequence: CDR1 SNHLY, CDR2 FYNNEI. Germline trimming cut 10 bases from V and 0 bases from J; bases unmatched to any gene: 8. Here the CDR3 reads CATREGSSSYEQYF. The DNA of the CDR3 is TGTGCCACCCGGGAGGGTTCGAGCTCCTACGAGCAGTACTTC.

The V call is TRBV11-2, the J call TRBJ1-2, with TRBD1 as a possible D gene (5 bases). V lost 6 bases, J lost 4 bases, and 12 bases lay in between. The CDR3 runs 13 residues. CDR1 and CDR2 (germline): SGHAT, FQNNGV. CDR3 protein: CASSRGQGYGYTF. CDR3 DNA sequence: TGTGCCAGCAGTCGCGGCCAGGGCTATGGCTACACCTTC.

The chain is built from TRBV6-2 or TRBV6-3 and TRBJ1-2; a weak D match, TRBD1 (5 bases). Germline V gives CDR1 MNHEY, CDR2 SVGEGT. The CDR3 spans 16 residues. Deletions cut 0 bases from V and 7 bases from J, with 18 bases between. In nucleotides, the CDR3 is TGTGCCAGCAGTTACTCGAATAGGGGCCCGCTGAGTGGCTACACCTTC. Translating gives CASSYSNRGPLSGYTF.

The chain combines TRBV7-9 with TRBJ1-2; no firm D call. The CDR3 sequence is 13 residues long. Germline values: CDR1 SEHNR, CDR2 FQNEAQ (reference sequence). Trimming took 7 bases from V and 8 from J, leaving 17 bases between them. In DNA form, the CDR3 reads TGTGCCAGCACCCCCTTCGGGGATGGAGGCTACACCTTC. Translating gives CASTPFGDGGYTF.

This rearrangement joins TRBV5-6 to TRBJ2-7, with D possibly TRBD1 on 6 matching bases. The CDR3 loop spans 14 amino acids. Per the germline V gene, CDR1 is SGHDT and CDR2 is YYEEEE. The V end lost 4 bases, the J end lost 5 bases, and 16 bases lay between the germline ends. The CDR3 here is CASSTRYRVHEQYF. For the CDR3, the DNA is TGTGCCAGCAGCACGCGGTACAGGGTCCACGAGCAGTACTTC.

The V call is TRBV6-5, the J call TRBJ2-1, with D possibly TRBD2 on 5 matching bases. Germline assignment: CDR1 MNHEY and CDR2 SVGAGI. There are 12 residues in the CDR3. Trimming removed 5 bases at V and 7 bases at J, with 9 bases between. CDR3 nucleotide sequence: TGTGCCAGCAGTCGGACTGTGAATGAGCAGTTCTTC. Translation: CASSRTVNEQFF.

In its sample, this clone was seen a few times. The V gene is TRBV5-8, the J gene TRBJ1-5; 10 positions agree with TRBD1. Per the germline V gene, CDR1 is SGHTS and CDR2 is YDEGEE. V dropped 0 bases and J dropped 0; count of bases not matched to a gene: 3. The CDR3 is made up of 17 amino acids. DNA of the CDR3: TGTGCCAGCAGCTTGGGGGACAGGGGATATAGCAATCAGCCCCAGCATTTT. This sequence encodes CASSLGDRGYSNQPQHF.

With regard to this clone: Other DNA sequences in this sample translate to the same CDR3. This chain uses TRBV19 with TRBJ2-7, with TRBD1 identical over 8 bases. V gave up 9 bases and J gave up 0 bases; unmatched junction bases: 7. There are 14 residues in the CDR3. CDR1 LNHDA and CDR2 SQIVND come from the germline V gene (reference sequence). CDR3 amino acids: CASSPGQVSYEQYF. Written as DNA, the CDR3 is TGTGCCAGCTCACCGGGACAGGTCTCCTACGAGCAGTACTTC.

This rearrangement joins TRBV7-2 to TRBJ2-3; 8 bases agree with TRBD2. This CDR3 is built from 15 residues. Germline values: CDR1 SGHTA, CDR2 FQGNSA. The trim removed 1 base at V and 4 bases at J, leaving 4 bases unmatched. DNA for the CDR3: TGTGCCAGCAGCTTAGGTTCGGGGGGGCCAGATACGCAGTATTTT. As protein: CASSLGSGGPDTQYF.

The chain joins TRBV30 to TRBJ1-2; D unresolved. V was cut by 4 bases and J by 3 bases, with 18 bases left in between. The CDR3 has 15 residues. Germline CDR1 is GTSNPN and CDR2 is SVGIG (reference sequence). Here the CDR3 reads CAWIRSPTSHYGYTF. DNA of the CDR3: TGTGCCTGGATACGTAGTCCGACATCTCACTATGGCTACACCTTC. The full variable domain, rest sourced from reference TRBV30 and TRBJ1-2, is SQTIHQWPATLVQPVGSPLSLECTVEGTSNPNLYWYRQAAGRGLQLLFYSVGIGQISSEVPQNLSASRPQDRQFILSSKKLLLSDSGFYLCAWIRSPTSHYGYTFGSGTRLTVV.

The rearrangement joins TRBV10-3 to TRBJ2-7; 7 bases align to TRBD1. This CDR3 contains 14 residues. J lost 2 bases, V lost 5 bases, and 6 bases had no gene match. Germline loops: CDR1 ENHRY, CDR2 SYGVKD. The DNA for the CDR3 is TGTGCCATCAGTCGACAGGGTGGGACCTACGAGCAGTACTTC. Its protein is CAISRQGGTYEQYF.